The present T cell receptor (beta chain) was sequenced within a study of blood T cell repertoires in COVID-19. Study context: Whether acute or convalescent, the COVID-19 samples came from the United States, Italy and Spain. The analysed material was cDNA or gDNA that came from T cells, B-cell-depleted T cells, or PBMCs.

This clone was seen more than once but under ten times. Per the authors' pipeline: Estimates of nucleated cell counts were drawn from the amplification of reference gene primers. Repertoires were generated with immunoSEQ multiplex PCR, while TCRdb's copy carries only in-frame clones and drops some. The DNA gave D and trimming, while V, J and clone size come from that table. The table lists some 280,000 clones, 86% of them singletons. Germline CDR1 reads SGHTA; CDR2 reads FQGNSA. V shed 3 bases and J 0 bases; nucleotides not matched to a gene: 9. The CDR3 runs to 18 residues. The sequenced sample was peripheral blood. This chain joins TRBV7-2 and TRBJ2-1; 9 positions match TRBD2. The sequence was obtained from a woman under 40 with active or convalescent COVID-19. CDR3 loop: CASSLRGGLVSSYNEQFF. CDR3 in DNA: TGTGCCAGCAGCTTGCGGGGGGGCTTGGTAAGCTCCTACAATGAGCAGTTCTTC.